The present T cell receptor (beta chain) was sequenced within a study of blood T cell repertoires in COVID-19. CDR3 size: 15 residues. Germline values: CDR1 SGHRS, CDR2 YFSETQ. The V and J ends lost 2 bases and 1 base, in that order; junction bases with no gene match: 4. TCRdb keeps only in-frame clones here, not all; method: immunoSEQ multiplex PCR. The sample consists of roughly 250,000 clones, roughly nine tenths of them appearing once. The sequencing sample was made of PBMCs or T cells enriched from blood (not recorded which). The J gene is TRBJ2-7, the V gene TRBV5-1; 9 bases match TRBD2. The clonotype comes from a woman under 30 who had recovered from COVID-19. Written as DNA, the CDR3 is TGCGCCAGCAGCTTCGATAGCGGGGGTTCCTACGAGCAGTACTTC. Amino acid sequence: CASSFDSGGSYEQYF.